Listed here are 30 T cell receptor beta chains from one sample, sequenced in a study of Graves' ophthalmopathy and Graves' hyperthyroidism. Researchers took RNA transcripts and amplified TCR beta CDR3 regions from them. Second-round multiplex PCR came after a first-round RT-PCR that employed HTBI primers. TCRdb re-derived calls from the multiplex PCR reads in MiXCR, one entry per CDR3 protein. The repertoire holds 350,000 to 450,000 distinct CDR3 sequences, with 15% to 20% as singletons. Sequencing input: peripheral blood. The receptor source for this set is a woman aged 18-29 years with Graves' ophthalmopathy.

This clonotype was observed many times. This rearrangement joins TRBV28 to TRBJ2-2; 9 bases line up with TRBD1. This CDR3 region has 15 residues. CDR1 is MDHEN, CDR2 SYDVKM, per germline. V dropped 4 bases and J dropped 8; count of bases not matched to a gene: 8. This CDR3 is CASSSPGQGSGELFF. Written as DNA, the CDR3 is TGTGCCAGCAGTTCTCCGGGACAGGGTTCTGGGGAGCTGTTTTTT. Looking up the rest from reference TRBV28 and TRBJ2-2 gives the full variable domain: DVKVTQSSRYLVKRTGEKVFLECVQDMDHENMFWYRQDPGLGLRLIYFSYDVKMKEKGDIPEGYSVSREKKERFSLILESASTNQTSMYLCASSSPGQGSGELFFGEGSRLTVL.

This chain uses TRBV27 with TRBJ2-7; D gene unclear. The CDR3 length is 14 residues. Trimming stripped 5 bases from V and 6 bases from J, with 17 bases between. CDR1 is MNHEY and CDR2 is SMNVEV in the germline V gene (reference sequence). CDR3 in DNA: TGTGCCAGCAGTCTCTCACAGACCCTCCCCGAGCAGTACTTC. It codes for CASSLSQTLPEQYF.

V is TRBV6-5 and J is TRBJ1-6; perhaps TRBD1 as D (5 bases). Trimming took 2 bases from V and 6 from J, leaving 11 bases between them. CDR3 size: 15 residues. The germline gives CDR1 MNHEY, CDR2 SVGAGI. The CDR3 loop reads CASSYGGTGNSPLHF. The CDR3 DNA sequence: TGTGCCAGCAGTTACGGGGGAACCGGTAATTCACCCCTCCACTTT.

This clonotype was seen repeatedly, ten times or more. This chain joins TRBV6-2 or TRBV6-3 and TRBJ1-5; perhaps TRBD1 as D (5 bases). Trimming shortened V by 8 bases and J by 0 bases, and 8 bases separated the two germline ends. This CDR3 is built from 13 residues. Per the germline V gene, CDR1 is MNHEY and CDR2 is SVGEGT. Written as DNA, the CDR3 is TGTGCCAGCTCAGGGAATAGCAATCAGCCCCAGCATTTT. Translation: CASSGNSNQPQHF.

This clonotype has ten or more counts. The chain carries TRBV12-3 or TRBV12-4 and TRBJ2-7; 9 nucleotides match TRBD1. The J segment lost 9 bases and the V segment lost 1 base, leaving 7 bases of the junction unmatched. This CDR3 comprises 14 residues. CDR3 region: CASSLGDRATGQYF. CDR3 coding DNA: TGTGCCAGCAGTTTAGGGGACAGGGCAACAGGGCAGTACTTC.

This clonotype was recorded at least ten times. V and J are TRBV11-1 and TRBJ2-5; TRBD1 aligns across 8 bases. V was clipped by 1 base and J by 5 bases; unmatched bases: 9. Germline V lookup: CDR1 SGHAT, CDR2 FQDESV (reference sequence). The length of the CDR3 is 16 residues. The CDR3 sequence: CASSLGSRDRGETQYF. CDR3 DNA sequence: TGTGCCAGCAGCTTAGGAAGCAGAGACAGGGGCGAGACCCAGTACTTC.

This clonotype was detected many times. This chain uses TRBV20-1 with TRBJ2-5, with TRBD2 matching over 12 bases. The V segment lost 7 bases and the J segment 1 base; nucleotides outside the gene matches: 7. The CDR3 sequence is 15 residues long. Germline V gene data show CDR1 as DFQATT and CDR2 as SNEGSKA (reference sequence). CDR3 residues: CSGVGLAGLQETQYF. The CDR3 nucleotides are TGCAGTGGCGTGGGACTAGCGGGCCTCCAAGAGACCCAGTACTTC.

This clonotype showed up just a few times. V usage is TRBV6-2 or TRBV6-3 and J usage is TRBJ1-2; 7 bases match TRBD1. CDR1 and CDR2 from the germline V gene are MNHEY and SVGEGT. This CDR3 is 14 amino acids long. V was clipped by 2 bases and J by 2 bases; unmatched bases: 2. The CDR3 loop is CASSYPGQNYGYTF. CDR3 DNA sequence: TGTGCCAGCAGTTACCCGGGACAGAACTATGGCTACACCTTC.

This clonotype was seen ten or more times. J is TRBJ1-2 and V is TRBV7-8, with a tentative D call TRBD1 (6 bases). CDR3 length: 14 amino acids. Germline V CDR1 and CDR2: SGHVS, FQNEAQ. With 1 base removed from V and 5 bases from J, the gap between germline ends came to 11 bases. The CDR3 DNA sequence: TGTGCCAGCAGCTTAGAGAGGACAGAGTATGGCTACACCTTC. This codes for CASSLERTEYGYTF.

In its sample, this clonotype was seen many times. The chain links TRBV6-5 to TRBJ2-7; D may be TRBD1 or TRBD2 (5 bases each). The CDR3 contains 13 residues. Trimming cost V 4 bases and J 0 bases, with 7 bases left between them. In germline, CDR1 is MNHEY, CDR2 SVGAGI. As DNA, the CDR3 is TGTGCCAGCAGTTTCGGGGCCTCCTACGAGCAGTACTTC. Translated: CASSFGASYEQYF.

This clonotype has ten or more counts. The chain recombines TRBV19 with TRBJ1-1; 10 bases match TRBD1. CDR3 size: 15 residues. CDR1 and CDR2 from the germline V gene are LNHDA and SQIVND (reference sequence). V lost 7 bases, J lost 1 base, and 6 bases stayed unmatched. In nucleotides, the CDR3 is TGTGCCAGTAAACCCAGGACAGGGGGGAACACTGAAGCTTTCTTT. The encoded protein is CASKPRTGGNTEAFF.

In its sample, this clonotype was seen many times. The J gene is TRBJ2-7, the V gene TRBV7-3; 8 bases align to TRBD2. The germline V gene has CDR1 SGHTA and CDR2 FQGTGA. V was pared by 2 bases and J by 6 bases, with 21 bases of the junction left unmatched. The CDR3 runs to 19 residues. CDR3 bases: TGTGCCAGCAGCTTACGTCTCGATAGGAGCGGGAGCGGAGTAATCGAGCAGTACTTC. Amino acid sequence: CASSLRLDRSGSGVIEQYF.

The table lists this clonotype with many counts. The chain joins TRBV30 to TRBJ1-2; D remains unclear. There are 12 residues in the CDR3. CDR1 is GTSNPN and CDR2 is SVGIG in the germline V gene (reference sequence). V shed 2 bases and J shed 2 bases, with 6 bases lying between them. The CDR3 is CAWSPGNYGYTF. DNA of the CDR3: TGTGCCTGGAGTCCCGGGAACTATGGCTACACCTTC.

The table lists this clonotype with many counts. The chain uses TRBV6-5 and TRBJ1-6; D ambiguous. There are 11 residues in the CDR3. V lost 4 bases and J lost 12, with 7 bases in between. CDR1 and CDR2 (germline): MNHEY, SVGAGI. The CDR3 here is CASSSPGPLHF. The CDR3 bases are TGTGCCAGCAGTTCCCCGGGACCCCTCCACTTT.

The J gene is TRBJ1-1, the V gene TRBV30; D might be TRBD1 (5 bases). Trimming pared 5 bases from V and 11 bases from J, leaving 24 bases between. The CDR3 sequence is 14 residues long. Germline V gene data show CDR1 as GTSNPN and CDR2 as SVGIG (reference sequence). The CDR3 spells CAWGGYTPPWGAFF. CDR3 in DNA: TGTGCCTGGGGGGGGTACACTCCCCCATGGGGCGCTTTCTTT.

This clonotype was detected many times. V gene TRBV29-1 combines with J gene TRBJ2-7; D gene ambiguous. The CDR3 totals 11 residues. Germline values: CDR1 SQVTM, CDR2 ANQGSEA. V was shortened by 6 bases and J by 3 bases, with 9 bases between the two germline ends. The CDR3 nucleotides are TGCAGCGTCAGCACCTACTACGAGCAGTACTTC. This sequence encodes CSVSTYYEQYF.

This chain connects TRBV20-1 to TRBJ2-2; TRBD2 matches at 8 bases. Trimming at V came to 3 bases and at J to 2 bases, leaving 8 bases not matched to a gene. The CDR3 totals 16 residues. The germline V gene encodes CDR1 DFQATT and CDR2 SNEGSKA (reference sequence). CDR3 in DNA: TGCAGTGCTAGGCCCTTACTAGCGGTTAACACCGGGGAGCTGTTTTTT. The encoded protein is CSARPLLAVNTGELFF.

This clonotype was seen ten or more times. The rearrangement joins TRBV29-1 to TRBJ1-1; 10 bases fit TRBD1. With V trimmed by 6 bases and J by 5 bases, 6 bases remained unmatched. Germline V CDR1 and CDR2: SQVTM, ANQGSEA. CDR3 length: 13 residues. CDR3 DNA: TGCAGCGTCTGCTGGGACAGGGGAACTGAAGCTTTCTTT. It translates to CSVCWDRGTEAFF.

This clonotype has a count of ten or more. The chain carries TRBV7-9 and TRBJ2-7; 10 bases match TRBD1. Germline trimming cut 5 bases from V and 4 bases from J; bases unmatched to any gene: 8. The CDR3 is 15 residues long. The V gene's germline CDR1 is SEHNR and CDR2 FQNEAQ (reference sequence). The CDR3, as DNA: TGTGCCAGCAGCCACGAGCGGACAGGGGGATACGAGCAGTACTTC. Its protein is CASSHERTGGYEQYF.

This clonotype has ten or more counts. The chain uses TRBV9 and TRBJ2-7, with TRBD1 matching 8 bases. The germline V gene encodes CDR1 SGDLS and CDR2 YYNGEE. This CDR3 spans 15 amino acids. The J segment lost 5 bases and the V segment lost 0 bases, leaving 7 bases of the junction unmatched. CDR3 residues: CASSVGPQGADEQYF. As DNA, the CDR3 is TGTGCCAGCAGCGTAGGCCCCCAGGGGGCCGACGAGCAGTACTTC.

This clonotype was detected many times. This chain connects TRBV9 to TRBJ2-5; possible D gene TRBD2, 6 bases. CDR1 and CDR2 from the germline V gene are SGDLS and YYNGEE. Trimming took off 0 bases at V and 4 bases at J, with 10 bases between the two ends. This CDR3 has 14 residues. CDR3 coding DNA: TGTGCCAGCAGCGTAGTGGAGGGTCGAGAGACCCAGTACTTC. Protein product: CASSVVEGRETQYF.

This clonotype was observed many times. The chain couples TRBV5-1 to TRBJ2-2; weak D call: TRBD2 (5 bases). CDR3 length: 17 residues. V was trimmed by 1 base and J by 1 base, leaving 14 bases between them. Per germline, CDR1 SGHRS and CDR2 YFSETQ. The CDR3 DNA reads as TGCGCCAGCAGCTTGTCGTCGGATGGAGGGAACACCGGGGAGCTGTTTTTT. Protein sequence: CASSLSSDGGNTGELFF.

This clonotype was recorded at least ten times. The J gene is TRBJ1-2, the V gene TRBV7-2; a possible D gene is TRBD1 (5 bases). Germline loops: CDR1 SGHTA, CDR2 FQGNSA. Trimming removed 3 bases at V and 4 bases at J, with 12 bases between. This CDR3 has 14 amino acids. The CDR3 nucleotides are TGTGCCAGCAGCTTCGGGTCAGGGCTCTATGGCTACACCTTC. It yields the protein CASSFGSGLYGYTF.

This clonotype has ten or more counts. The J gene is TRBJ1-6, the V gene TRBV6-2 or TRBV6-3; D perhaps matches TRBD1 (6 bases). Trimming took 4 bases from V and 0 from J, leaving 10 bases between them. CDR3 length: 16 residues. Germline assignment: CDR1 MNHEY and CDR2 SVGEGT. In DNA form, the CDR3 reads TGTGCCAGCAGTTTCACAGGGAGCTCCTATAATTCACCCCTCCACTTT. This encodes CASSFTGSSYNSPLHF.

In this sample, this clonotype turned up a few times. The chain joins TRBV20-1 to TRBJ1-1; D not resolved. Germline CDR1 reads DFQATT; CDR2 reads SNEGSKA (reference sequence). The CDR3 totals 15 residues. Trimming cost V 0 bases and J 3 bases, with 14 bases left between them. The CDR3 region has the DNA TGCAGTGCTAGAGATCTCGGAAGAGAGGACACTGAAGCTTTCTTT. Translated: CSARDLGREDTEAFF.

This clonotype was picked up one time. This chain uses TRBV6-2 or TRBV6-3 with TRBJ2-5; 7 nucleotides match TRBD2. The germline V gene has CDR1 MNHEY and CDR2 SVGEGT. V dropped 5 bases and J dropped 4; count of bases not matched to a gene: 13. The length of the CDR3 is 16 residues. The CDR3 spells CASSASGAGRGETQYF. The CDR3 region has the DNA TGTGCCAGCAGTGCCTCCGGCGCGGGGAGGGGAGAGACCCAGTACTTC.

This clonotype was observed at least ten times. CDR3 DNA sequence: TGTGCCAGCAGTAGCAGGACAGGACAAATAAGCAATCAGCCCCAGCATTTT. Amino acids: CASSSRTGQISNQPQHF. The V call is TRBV2, the J call TRBJ1-5, with 7 nucleotides matching TRBD1. V lost 5 bases to trimming and J lost 1 base; unmatched junction nucleotides: 11. Germline CDR1 SNHLY, CDR2 FYNNEI. The CDR3 totals 17 residues. The full variable domain, rest sourced from reference TRBV2 and TRBJ1-5, is EPEVTQTPSHQVTQMGQEVILRCVPISNHLYFYWYRQILGQKVEFLVSFYNNEISEKSEIFDDQFSVERPDGSNFTLKIRSTKLEDSAMYFCASSSRTGQISNQPQHFGDGTRLSIL.

Ten or more counts support this clonotype. The gene calls are TRBV28 and TRBJ1-3; D gene ambiguous. CDR3 length equals 16 residues. V was clipped by 8 bases and J by 0 bases, with 17 bases between them. Germline values: CDR1 MDHEN, CDR2 SYDVKM. CDR3 nucleotides: TGTGCCAGCGGGTCGGCTCTTCTAACCTCTGGAAACACCATATATTTT. Amino acid sequence: CASGSALLTSGNTIYF.

In this sample, this clonotype turned up many times. This chain's CDR3 is CAWSTPTGGGDTQYF. As DNA, the CDR3 is TGTGCCTGGAGTACCCCGACAGGGGGGGGTGACACCCAGTACTTC. The V gene is TRBV30, the J gene TRBJ2-5; 9 bases map to TRBD1. J was trimmed by 8 bases and V by 2 bases; bases with no gene match: 12. The CDR3 contains 15 residues. From germline, CDR1 is GTSNPN and CDR2 SVGIG (reference sequence).

There are many counts of this clonotype. The J gene is TRBJ1-5, the V gene TRBV12-3 or TRBV12-4; no firm D call. This CDR3 spans 13 amino acids. V lost 6 bases and J lost 2, with 8 bases in between. Here the CDR3 reads CASSPRRNQPQHF. The CDR3, as DNA: TGTGCCAGCAGCCCTAGGCGCAATCAGCCCCAGCATTTT.